This TCR beta chain originates from a study of CD8+CD57+ T cells in acquired aplastic anemia. For the study at large: Across the sorted CD4+ and CD8+ cells, DNA amounts averaged about 3 ug.

The template used for profiling TCR beta VDJ and CDR3 was genomic DNA. A single record per CDR3 protein comes from TCRdb applying MiXCR to the reads. The sample includes over 150,000 distinct CDR3 sequences, around 50% of them seen just once. CDR3 length: 14 amino acids. Germline CDR1 ENHRY, CDR2 SYGVKD. V gave up 4 bases and J gave up 4 bases, with 10 bases separating them. By flow cytometry, patients selected for sequencing had shown an expansion of CD8+CD57+ cells. This chain connects TRBV10-3 to TRBJ2-2; D remains unclear. Material for sequencing was sorted CD4+, CD8+, or CD8+CD57+ T cells (not recorded which) from PBMCs. The clonotype originates from a human donor with aplastic anemia. In DNA form, the CDR3 reads TGTGCCATCAGTGCGCTGGACGCCACCGGGGAGCTGTTTTTT. This encodes CAISALDATGELFF.